Presented here are 21 T cell receptor beta chains from one specimen sequenced in a study of blood T cells in healthy people across ages (dated by TCRdb to the mid-2010s). Receptors were amplified or captured by 5' RACE. TCRdb lists the instrument as Illumina HiSeq 2500. A second about 7 to 12 cycle PCR used a sample-barcoded 5' primer and a J-beta primer mix. The public sequencing data were trimmed at Q25 with fastp and processed into clonotypes with MiXCR by TCRdb, which kept only in-frame beta chains. All rows with the same CDR3 protein become a single entry with the most common DNA and genes. Counted in this sample were 800,000 to 1,300,000 distinct CDR3 sequences; approximately 25% of them appeared once. About 0.72% of the sample comes from the top ten. The data were also submitted as part of a second study, on T cells of mothers and their children.

Sequencing was performed on blood. The receptors stem from a girl aged 2 to 9 in good health.

This clonotype has a handful of counts. The chain has TRBV24-1 and TRBJ2-3; the D is unclear. Germline V gives CDR1 KGHDR, CDR2 SFDVKD. V was pared by 4 bases and J by 11 bases, with 15 bases between. The CDR3 spans 13 residues. CDR3 nucleotide sequence: TGTGCCACCAGTGACTCGGAGTGGATAATGCAGTATTTT. This sequence encodes CATSDSEWIMQYF.

The chain has TRBV20-1 and TRBJ2-5, with 8 bases fitting TRBD2. The DNA end is a closer match to TRBJ2-1, so the J assignment may be wrong. Germline V gene sequence: CDR1 DFQATT, CDR2 SNEGSKA (reference sequence). The CDR3 loop spans 13 amino acids. CDR3 sequence: CSAPGGGTNEQFF. Here the CDR3 DNA reads TGCAGTGCTCCCGGCGGGGGGACCAATGAGCAGTTCTTC.

V and J are TRBV5-6 and TRBJ1-1; D is unresolved. Trimming took 0 bases from V and 8 from J, leaving 8 bases between them. Looked up from germline, CDR1 is SGHDT and CDR2 is YYEEEE. This CDR3 has 12 residues. The CDR3: CASSLEQLEAFF. CDR3 nucleotides: TGTGCCAGCAGCTTGGAACAGTTGGAAGCTTTCTTT.

The chain uses TRBV7-3 and TRBJ1-2; TRBD1 aligns across 7 bases. Trimming took 1 base from V and 2 from J; bases not matched to a gene: 13. The germline V gene has CDR1 SGHTA and CDR2 FQGTGA. CDR3 size: 18 residues. CDR3 sequence (DNA): TGTGCCAGCAGCTTAAGGACGTCGGGACAGTGGAACAACTATGGCTACACCTTC. This codes for CASSLRTSGQWNNYGYTF.

This clonotype occurred a few times. The chain uses TRBV12-5 and TRBJ1-5, with D maybe TRBD1 (6 bases). The CDR3 has 12 amino acids. From germline, CDR1 is LGHNT and CDR2 FRNRAP. Trimming took off 5 bases at V and 10 bases at J, with 12 bases between the two ends. The CDR3 bases are TGTGCTAGTGGTCGTCCAGGGGACCCCCAGCATTTT. It translates to CASGRPGDPQHF.

The rearrangement uses TRBV7-9 and TRBJ2-7; D possibly matches TRBD1 or TRBD2 (5 bases each). CDR3 length: 12 residues. V was cut by 4 bases and J by 9 bases, with 13 bases left in between. Germline V CDR1 and CDR2: SEHNR, FQNEAQ (reference sequence). The CDR3 region has the DNA TGTGCCAGCAGCTCCGCAGGGAGTGGGCAGTACTTC. It is translated as CASSSAGSGQYF.

The chain employs TRBV6-4 and TRBJ2-1, with D possibly matching TRBD2 (5 bases). The CDR3 is 13 amino acids. Germline V gene data show CDR1 as MRHNA and CDR2 as SNTAGT. Trimming shortened V by 6 bases and J by 3 bases, and 9 bases separated the two germline ends. Written as DNA, the CDR3 is TGTGCCAGCAGGGAGGTAGACTACAATGAGCAGTTCTTC. Its translation: CASREVDYNEQFF.

The chain links TRBV28 to TRBJ2-5; the D is unclear. The CDR3 runs to 13 residues. Germline V gives CDR1 MDHEN, CDR2 SYDVKM. V lost 3 bases, J lost 4 bases, and 9 bases lay in between. The CDR3 protein is CASSFNTIETQYF. DNA of the CDR3: TGTGCCAGCAGTTTTAATACCATAGAGACCCAGTACTTC.

This clonotype was seen a few times. The J gene is TRBJ1-5, the V gene TRBV10-3, with 8 bases lining up with TRBD1. Germline CDR1 is ENHRY and CDR2 is SYGVKD. There are 14 residues in the CDR3. Trimming took 5 bases from V and 5 from J; bases not matched to a gene: 5. The CDR3 protein is CAISPGQEHQPQHF. CDR3 coding DNA: TGTGCCATCAGTCCGGGACAGGAGCATCAGCCCCAGCATTTT.

This clonotype occurred many times. The genes are TRBV7-3 and TRBJ2-1; possible D gene TRBD1, 5 bases. Germline assignment: CDR1 SGHTA and CDR2 FQGTGA. Trimming took 1 base from V and 0 from J, leaving 10 bases between them. The CDR3 covers 16 residues. This chain's CDR3 is CASSLIGQGSYNEQFF. The CDR3 DNA follows: TGTGCCAGCAGCTTAATAGGTCAGGGCTCCTACAATGAGCAGTTCTTC.

This chain connects TRBV20-1 to TRBJ2-2, with no clear D. V lost 3 bases and J 3 bases, leaving 17 bases between the germline ends. The length of the CDR3 is 16 residues. Germline CDR1 is DFQATT and CDR2 is SNEGSKA (reference sequence). The CDR3 DNA is TGCAGTGCTAGCTCCCCGGACCTGTTGGACACCGGGGAGCTGTTTTTT. This sequence encodes CSASSPDLLDTGELFF.

Concerning this clonotype: One end of the junction does not line up with germline, which may come from a read error. The chain carries TRBV2 and TRBJ2-5; no definite D call. CDR3 size: 12 residues. The germline V gene encodes CDR1 SNHLY and CDR2 FYNNEI. This CDR3 is CASREVAETQYF. CDR3 nucleotide sequence: TGTGCCAGCAGGGAAGTTGCGGAGACCCAGTACTTC.

The sample holds many counts of this clonotype. V and J are TRBV27 and TRBJ1-4, with unresolved D. V was trimmed by 0 bases and J by 5 bases, leaving 7 bases between them. Germline lookup yields CDR1 MNHEY and CDR2 SMNVEV (reference sequence). The CDR3 has 14 residues. This CDR3 reads CASSLSLSNEKLFF. The DNA of the CDR3 is TGTGCCAGCAGTTTATCACTGTCGAATGAAAAACTGTTTTTT.

This clonotype showed up just a few times. The V and J genes are TRBV20-1 and TRBJ2-5, with D maybe TRBD1 (6 bases). Germline V gene lookup returns CDR1 DFQATT and CDR2 SNEGSKA (reference sequence). The CDR3 runs 14 residues. The germline V and J ends were trimmed by 6 bases and 5 bases, with 19 bases remaining between them. The CDR3 region is CSAHRQASGETQYF. CDR3 bases: TGCAGTGCCCACAGACAGGCGTCGGGGGAGACCCAGTACTTC.

This CDR3 is CSARTGAPIEQFF. The CDR3 region has the DNA TGCAGTGCTAGGACAGGGGCCCCCATTGAGCAGTTCTTC. The chain recombines TRBV20-1 with TRBJ2-1; 8 bases are shared with TRBD1. The V segment lost 3 bases and the J segment 9 bases; nucleotides outside the gene matches: 7. The CDR3 totals 13 residues. The V gene's germline CDR1 is DFQATT and CDR2 SNEGSKA (reference sequence).

J is TRBJ2-7 and V is TRBV2; 8 positions match TRBD2. The CDR3 consists of 14 residues. V lost 2 bases and J lost 9; bases outside the gene matches: 9. Germline CDR1 is SNHLY and CDR2 is FYNNEI. CDR3 sequence reads: CASSELQRENAQYF. In nucleotides, the CDR3 is TGTGCCAGCAGTGAACTTCAGCGGGAGAACGCGCAGTACTTC.

This clonotype was detected a few times. V and J are TRBV12-3 or TRBV12-4 and TRBJ2-1; D uncertain. The CDR3 covers 13 residues. The V end lost 6 bases, the J end lost 8 bases, and 14 bases lay between the germline ends. The CDR3 protein is CASSLDGGYEQFF. The CDR3 nucleotides read TGTGCCAGCAGCCTGGACGGTGGATATGAGCAGTTCTTC.

This chain uses TRBV6-6 with TRBJ2-4; D not resolved. The V gene lost 7 bases and the J gene lost 1 base, with 11 bases spanning the gap. The CDR3 is 14 amino acids. Germline CDR1 reads MNHNY; CDR2 reads SVGAGI (reference sequence). The CDR3 region has the DNA TGTGCCAGCACCGACGCCCCGGCCAAAAACATTCAGTACTTC. This translates into CASTDAPAKNIQYF.

This clonotype was counted many times. This sequence joins TRBV27 and TRBJ1-6; D not resolved. Germline V CDR1 and CDR2: MNHEY, SMNVEV (reference sequence). The CDR3 is 12 amino acids. The V end was cut by 6 bases, the J end by 7 bases, with 7 bases between. The DNA of the CDR3 is TGTGCCAGCAGCTTAGTCAATTCACCCCTCCACTTT. This encodes CASSLVNSPLHF.

This clonotype was counted only a few times. The V call is TRBV7-2, the J call TRBJ2-7; D is ambiguous. The V end lost 4 bases, the J end lost 2 bases, and 15 bases lay between the germline ends. The CDR3 extends over 15 amino acids. The germline gives CDR1 SGHTA, CDR2 FQGNSA. For the CDR3, the DNA is TGTGCCAGCAGCTCCCAACTCAGACGGACCTACGAGCAGTACTTC. It codes for CASSSQLRRTYEQYF. The whole variable domain, remainder taken from reference TRBV7-2 and TRBJ2-7, is GAGVSQSPSNKVTEKGKDVELRCDPISGHTALYWYRQSLGQGLEFLIYFQGNSAPDKSGLPSDRFSAERTGGSVSTLTIQRTQQEDSAVYLCASSSQLRRTYEQYFGPGTRLTVT.

This clonotype was detected once. Because it lacks the conserved phenylalanine or tryptophan at the end, this CDR3 is likely a read error. J is TRBJ1-1 and V is TRBV10-3; D is perhaps TRBD1 (5 bases). The CDR3 covers 15 residues. With 0 bases removed from V and 7 bases from J, the gap between germline ends came to 15 bases. The germline CDR1 and CDR2 sequences are ENHRY and SYGVKD. This CDR3 is CAISESNGGKNEAFL. The CDR3 coding sequence is TGTGCCATCAGTGAGTCGAACGGGGGGAAAAATGAAGCTTTCCTT.